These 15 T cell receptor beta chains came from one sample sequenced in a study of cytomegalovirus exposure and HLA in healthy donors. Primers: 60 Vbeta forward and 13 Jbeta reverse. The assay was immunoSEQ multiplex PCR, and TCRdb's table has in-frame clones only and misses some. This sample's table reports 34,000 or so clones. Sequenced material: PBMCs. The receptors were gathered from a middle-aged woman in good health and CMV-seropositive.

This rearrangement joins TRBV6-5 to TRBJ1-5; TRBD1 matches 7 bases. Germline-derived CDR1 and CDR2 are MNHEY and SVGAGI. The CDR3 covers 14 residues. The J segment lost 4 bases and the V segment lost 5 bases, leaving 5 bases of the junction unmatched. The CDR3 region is CASSPGGRNQPQHF. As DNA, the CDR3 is TGTGCCAGCAGTCCAGGGGGGCGGAATCAGCCCCAGCATTTT.

The CDR3 protein is CASSEVPSGSDTQYF. CDR3 in DNA: TGTGCCAGCAGTGAAGTCCCTAGCGGGAGCGATACGCAGTATTTT. This sequence joins TRBV6-1 and TRBJ2-3; 10 bases align to TRBD2. V shed 1 base and J 6 bases; nucleotides not matched to a gene: 4. Germline-derived CDR1 and CDR2 are MNHNS and SASEGT. This CDR3 has 15 residues.

Here the CDR3 DNA reads TGTGCCAGCAGCTCCCTAAATTCACCCCTCCACTTT. Translating gives CASSSLNSPLHF. This chain joins TRBV5-4 and TRBJ1-6; D unresolved. Germline V gene data show CDR1 as SGHNT and CDR2 as YYREEE (reference sequence). The CDR3 runs 12 residues. Trimming removed 3 bases from V and 7 bases from J, with 5 bases in between.

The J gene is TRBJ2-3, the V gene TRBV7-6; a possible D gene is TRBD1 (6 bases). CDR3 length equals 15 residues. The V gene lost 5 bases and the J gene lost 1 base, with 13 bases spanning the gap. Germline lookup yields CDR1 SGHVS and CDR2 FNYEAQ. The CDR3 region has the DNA TGTGCCAGCAGCCCTACGTGGGGGCGCACAGATACGCAGTATTTT. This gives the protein CASSPTWGRTDTQYF.

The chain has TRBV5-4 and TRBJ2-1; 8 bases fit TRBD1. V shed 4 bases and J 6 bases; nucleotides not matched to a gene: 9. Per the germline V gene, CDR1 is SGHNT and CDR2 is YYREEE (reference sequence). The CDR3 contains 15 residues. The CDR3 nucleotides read TGTGCCAGCAGCCCGCAGATAGGACAGGGCAATGAGCAGTTCTTC. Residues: CASSPQIGQGNEQFF.

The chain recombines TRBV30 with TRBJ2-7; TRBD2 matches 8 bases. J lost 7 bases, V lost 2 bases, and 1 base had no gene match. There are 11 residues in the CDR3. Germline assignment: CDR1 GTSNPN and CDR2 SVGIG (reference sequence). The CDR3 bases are TGTGCCTGGAGTTTAGCGGGGGAGCAGTACTTC. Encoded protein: CAWSLAGEQYF.

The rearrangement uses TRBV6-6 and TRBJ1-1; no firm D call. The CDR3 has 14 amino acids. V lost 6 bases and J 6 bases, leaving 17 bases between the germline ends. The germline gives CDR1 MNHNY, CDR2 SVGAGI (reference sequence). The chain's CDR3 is CASSLYMEGSEAFF. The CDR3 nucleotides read TGTGCCAGCAGCCTGTATATGGAGGGATCTGAAGCTTTCTTT.

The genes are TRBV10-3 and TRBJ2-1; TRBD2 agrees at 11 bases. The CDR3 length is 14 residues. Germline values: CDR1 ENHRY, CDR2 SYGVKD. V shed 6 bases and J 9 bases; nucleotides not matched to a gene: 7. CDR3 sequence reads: CAISPTSGSLEQFF. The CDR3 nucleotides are TGTGCCATCAGCCCCACTAGCGGGAGCCTTGAGCAGTTCTTC.

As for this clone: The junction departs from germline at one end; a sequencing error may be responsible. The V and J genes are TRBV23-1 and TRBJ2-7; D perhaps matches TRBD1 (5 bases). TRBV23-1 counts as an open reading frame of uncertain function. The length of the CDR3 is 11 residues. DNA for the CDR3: TGCGCCAGCAGTCAATTGAGACAGCAGAGCTTC. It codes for CASSQLRQQSF.

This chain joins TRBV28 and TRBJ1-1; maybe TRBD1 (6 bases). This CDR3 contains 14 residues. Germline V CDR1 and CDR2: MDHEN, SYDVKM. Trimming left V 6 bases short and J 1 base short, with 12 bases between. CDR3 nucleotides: TGTGCCAGCAGCTGGACGGACAGGAACACTGAAGCTTTCTTT. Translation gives CASSWTDRNTEAFF.

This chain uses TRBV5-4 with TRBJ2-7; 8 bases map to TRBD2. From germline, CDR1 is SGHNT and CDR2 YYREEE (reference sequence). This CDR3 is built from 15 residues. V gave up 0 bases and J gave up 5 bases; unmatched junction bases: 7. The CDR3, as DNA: TGTGCCAGCAGCTTGGAAATAGCGGGATGGGACGAGCAGTACTTC. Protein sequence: CASSLEIAGWDEQYF. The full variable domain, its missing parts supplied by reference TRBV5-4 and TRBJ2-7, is ETGVTQSPTHLIKTRGQQVTLRCSSQSGHNTVSWYQQALGQGPQFIFQYYREEENGRGNFPPRFSGLQFPNYSSELNVNALELDDSALYLCASSLEIAGWDEQYFGPGTRLTVT.

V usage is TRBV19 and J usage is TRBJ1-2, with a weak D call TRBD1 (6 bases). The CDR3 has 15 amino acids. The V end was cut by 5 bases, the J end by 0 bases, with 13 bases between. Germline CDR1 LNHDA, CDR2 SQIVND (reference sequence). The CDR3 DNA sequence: TGTGCCAGTAGTGATCGGGACACCCCTAACTATGGCTACACCTTC. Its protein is CASSDRDTPNYGYTF.

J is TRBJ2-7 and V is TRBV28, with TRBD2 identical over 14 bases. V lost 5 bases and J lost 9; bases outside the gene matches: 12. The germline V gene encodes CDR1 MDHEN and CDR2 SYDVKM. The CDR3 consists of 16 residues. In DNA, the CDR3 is TGTGCCAGCAGTCCCCTGGGACTAGCGGGAGACGGTAGGCAGTACTTC. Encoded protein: CASSPLGLAGDGRQYF. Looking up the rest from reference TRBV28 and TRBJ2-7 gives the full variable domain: DVKVTQSSRYLVKRTGEKVFLECVQDMDHENMFWYRQDPGLGLRLIYFSYDVKMKEKGDIPEGYSVSREKKERFSLILESASTNQTSMYLCASSPLGLAGDGRQYFGPGTRLTVT.

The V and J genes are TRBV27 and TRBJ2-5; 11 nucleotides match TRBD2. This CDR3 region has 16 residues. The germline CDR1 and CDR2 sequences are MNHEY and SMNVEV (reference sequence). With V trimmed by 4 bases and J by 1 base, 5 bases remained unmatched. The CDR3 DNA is TGTGCCAGCAGTTCCTGGACTAGCGGGTTCCAAGAGACCCAGTACTTC. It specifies CASSSWTSGFQETQYF.

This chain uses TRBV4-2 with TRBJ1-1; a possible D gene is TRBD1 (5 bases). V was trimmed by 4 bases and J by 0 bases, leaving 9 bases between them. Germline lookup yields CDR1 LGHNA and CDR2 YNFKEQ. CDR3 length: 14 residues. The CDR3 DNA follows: TGTGCCAGCAGCCCCCTAGGGGTGAACACTGAAGCTTTCTTT. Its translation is CASSPLGVNTEAFF.